This TCR beta chain is from a study of shared clonotypes between healthy human individuals. Details on this clone: Its antigen remains unidentified.

The table came from immunoSEQ multiplex PCR; TCRdb's copy has only in-frame clones and leaves some out. The sample yields under 2,500,000 clones, almost 96% seen once. Study results and limitations: The study generally estimated greater richness for naive than memory subsets.

From germline, CDR1 is MNHNS and CDR2 SASEGT. The trim removed 7 bases at V and 0 bases at J, leaving 1 base unmatched. The CDR3 is 13 amino acids. The chain has TRBV6-1 and TRBJ1-1; 8 bases line up with TRBD1. This clonotype was obtained from a man younger than 35 in good health. Input material: naive CD4+ T cells sorted from blood. The subset denotes: CD45RA+ positively selected. This CDR3 is CASNRGMNTEAFF. The CDR3 DNA sequence: TGTGCCAGCAACAGGGGGATGAACACTGAAGCTTTCTTT.